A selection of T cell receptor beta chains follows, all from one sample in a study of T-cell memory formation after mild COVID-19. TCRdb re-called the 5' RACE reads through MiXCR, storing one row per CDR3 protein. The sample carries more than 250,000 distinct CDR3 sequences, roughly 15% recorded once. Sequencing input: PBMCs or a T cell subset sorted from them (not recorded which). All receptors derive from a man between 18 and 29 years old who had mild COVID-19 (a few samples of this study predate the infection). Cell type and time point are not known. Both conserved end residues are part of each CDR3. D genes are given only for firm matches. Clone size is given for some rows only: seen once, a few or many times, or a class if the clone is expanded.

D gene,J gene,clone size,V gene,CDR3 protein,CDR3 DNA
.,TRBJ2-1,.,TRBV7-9,CASSFPGGVGTDEQFF,TGTGCCAGCAGCTTCCCAGGGGGGGTAGGGACGGATGAGCAGTTCTTC
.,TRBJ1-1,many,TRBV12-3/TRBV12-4,CASSGGEGGNTEAFF,TGTGCCAGCAGTGGGGGAGAGGGGGGTAACACTGAAGCTTTCTTT
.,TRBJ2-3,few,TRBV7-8,CASSLEPYTDTQYF,TGTGCCAGCAGCTTAGAACCCTACACAGATACGCAGTATTTT
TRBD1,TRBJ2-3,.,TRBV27,CASSFKGARTDTQYF,TGTGCCAGCAGTTTTAAGGGGGCTCGCACAGATACCCAGTATTTT
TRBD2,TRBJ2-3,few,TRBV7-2,CASSLVASGGTDTQYF,TGTGCCAGCAGCTTAGTGGCTAGCGGGGGAACAGATACGCAGTATTTT
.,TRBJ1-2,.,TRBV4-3,CASSQVRSNYGYTF,TGCGCCAGCAGCCAAGTAAGGAGTAACTATGGCTACACCTTC
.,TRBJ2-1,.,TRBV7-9,CASSFSLDEQFF,TGTGCCAGCAGCTTTAGTCTGGATGAGCAGTTCTTC
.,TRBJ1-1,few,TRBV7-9,CASTLSGTEAFF,TGTGCCAGCACCCTCAGTGGGACTGAAGCTTTCTTT
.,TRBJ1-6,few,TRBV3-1,CASSQVARHNSPLHF,TGTGCCAGCAGCCAAGTCGCGCGTCATAATTCACCCCTCCACTTT
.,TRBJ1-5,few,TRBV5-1,CASSLIPLAAGSNQPQHF,TGCGCCAGCAGCTTGATCCCGTTGGCCGCGGGGAGCAATCAGCCCCAGCATTTT
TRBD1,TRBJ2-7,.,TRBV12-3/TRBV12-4,CASTDRRTGGQIF,TGTGCCAGCACCGATCGTAGGACAGGGGGCCAGATCTTC
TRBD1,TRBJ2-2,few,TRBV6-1,CASSESRTGLGWLFF,TGTGCCAGCAGTGAAAGTCGGACAGGGCTAGGATGGCTGTTTTTT
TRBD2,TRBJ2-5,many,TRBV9,CASSAGLAGDETQYF,TGTGCCAGCAGCGCGGGTTTAGCGGGGGATGAGACCCAGTACTTC
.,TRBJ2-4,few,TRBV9,CASSVLGATKNIQYF,TGTGCCAGCAGCGTACTGGGGGCAACCAAAAACATTCAGTACTTC
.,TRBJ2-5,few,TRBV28,CAIQSPGDGQETQYF,TGTGCCATCCAGAGCCCGGGGGACGGACAAGAGACCCAGTACTTC
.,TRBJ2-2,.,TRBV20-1,CSAPRGRGDTGELFF,TGCAGTGCTCCCCGAGGACGCGGGGACACCGGGGAGCTGTTTTTT
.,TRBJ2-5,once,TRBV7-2,CASSLGGDLKETQYF,TGTGCCAGCAGCTTGGGCGGGGACCTGAAAGAGACCCAGTACTTC
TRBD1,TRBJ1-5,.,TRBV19,CASSINRGGPQHF,TGTGCCAGTAGTATCAACAGGGGTGGCCCTCAGCATTTT
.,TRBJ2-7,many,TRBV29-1,CSSSWNYEQYF,TGCAGCTCCTCCTGGAACTACGAGCAGTACTTC
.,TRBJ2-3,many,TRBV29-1,CSVDGSAHYTQYF,TGCAGCGTTGATGGGTCCGCCCATTATACGCAGTATTTT
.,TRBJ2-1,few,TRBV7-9,CASSSPVHEQFF,TGTGCCAGCAGCAGTCCTGTGCATGAGCAGTTCTTC
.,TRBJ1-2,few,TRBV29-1,CSVDFVADPHGYTF,TGCAGCGTTGATTTTGTGGCAGACCCTCATGGCTACACCTTC
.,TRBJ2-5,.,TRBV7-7,CASSLSSGRPQETQYF,TGTGCCAGCAGCTTATCTTCAGGGAGGCCCCAAGAGACCCAGTACTTC
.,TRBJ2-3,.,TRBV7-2,CASSLGGAQTQYF,TGTGCCAGCAGCTTAGGCGGGGCCCAAACGCAGTATTTT
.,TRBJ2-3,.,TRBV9,CASSPFLSRGTDTQYF,TGTGCCAGCAGCCCATTCTTGTCTAGAGGCACAGATACGCAGTATTTT
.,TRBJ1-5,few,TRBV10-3,CAISERQNQPQHF,TGTGCCATCAGTGAGCGACAGAATCAGCCCCAGCATTTT
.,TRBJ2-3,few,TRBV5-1,CASSLTGFEADTQYF,TGCGCCAGCAGCTTGACAGGGTTTGAGGCAGATACGCAGTATTTT
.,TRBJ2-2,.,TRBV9,CASSVEGAGELFF,TGTGCCAGCAGCGTAGAAGGGGCCGGGGAGCTGTTTTTT
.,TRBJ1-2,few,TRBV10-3,CAISESGTTMGTF,TGTGCCATCAGTGAGTCTGGGACGACCATGGGCACCTTC
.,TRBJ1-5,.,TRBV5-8,CASSPGYIGSQPQHF,TGTGCCAGCAGCCCGGGGTACATCGGTAGTCAGCCCCAGCATTTT
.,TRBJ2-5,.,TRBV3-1,CASSQDSGRETQYF,TGTGCCAGCAGCCAAGATTCCGGCCGGGAGACCCAGTACTTC
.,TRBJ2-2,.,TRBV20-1,CSARDLGDSGELFF,TGCAGTGCTAGAGATCTAGGGGATTCCGGGGAGCTGTTTTTT
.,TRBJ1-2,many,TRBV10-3,CAISAAGTTYGYTF,TGTGCCATCAGTGCGGCAGGGACGACCTATGGCTACACCTTC
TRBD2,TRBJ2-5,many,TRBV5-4,CASSQTSGPETQYF,TGTGCCAGCAGCCAGACTAGCGGGCCAGAGACCCAGTACTTC
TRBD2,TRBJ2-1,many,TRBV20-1,CSAPRSSGINEQFF,TGCAGTGCTCCGCGGAGTAGCGGGATCAATGAGCAGTTCTTC
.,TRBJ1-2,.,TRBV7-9,CASTLAGAEGYTF,TGTGCCAGCACTCTAGCGGGAGCTGAAGGCTACACCTTC
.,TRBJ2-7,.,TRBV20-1,CSARDALPSYEQYF,TGCAGTGCTAGAGATGCTTTACCGTCCTACGAGCAGTACTTC
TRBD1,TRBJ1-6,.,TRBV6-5,CASTLTGYNSPLHF,TGTGCCAGCACCTTGACAGGGTATAATTCACCCCTCCACTTT
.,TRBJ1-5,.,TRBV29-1,CSARDSGQPQHF,TGCAGCGCCAGGGATTCGGGGCAGCCCCAGCATTTT
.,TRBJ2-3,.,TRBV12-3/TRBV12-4,CASRTIRTLDTQYF,TGTGCCAGCAGAACGATCCGGACGCTAGATACGCAGTATTTT
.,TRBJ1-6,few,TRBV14,CASSRQAPLNYPLHF,TGTGCCAGCAGCCGACAGGCGCCGCTAAACTATCCCCTCCACTTT
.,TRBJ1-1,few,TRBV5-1,CASSLTSTFSGFTEAFF,TGCGCCAGCAGCTTGACGAGCACGTTTTCGGGGTTCACTGAAGCTTTCTTT
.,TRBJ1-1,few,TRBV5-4,CALHLRGAWNTEAFF,TGTGCCCTGCATTTACGGGGGGCGTGGAACACTGAAGCTTTCTTT
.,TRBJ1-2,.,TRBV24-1,CATSDSRLYGYTF,TGTGCCACCAGTGATTCACGGCTCTATGGCTACACCTTC
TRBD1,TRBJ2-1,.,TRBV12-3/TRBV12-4,CASSSTTGKGQFF,TGTGCCAGCAGTTCGACGACAGGGAAGGGGCAGTTCTTC
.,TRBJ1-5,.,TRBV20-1,CSAHGRLGDQPQHF,TGCAGTGCCCACGGACGGCTAGGCGATCAGCCCCAGCATTTT
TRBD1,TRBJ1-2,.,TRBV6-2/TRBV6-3,CASSGTEGYTF,TGTGCCAGCAGTGGGACAGAAGGCTACACCTTC